This record covers a single TCR beta chain. What it binds is not known. Sample-barcoded 5' priming and a J-beta primer mix drove a second PCR of about 6 to 12 cycles. TCRdb ran MiXCR on the 5' RACE reads and lists one entry per CDR3 protein. The table records 700,000 to 900,000 distinct CDR3 sequences, around 24% of them present only once. Total RNA was isolated from each sample in quantities of at least 6 micrograms. V lost 8 bases, J lost 5 bases, and 16 bases lay in between. The CDR3 contains 14 residues. Germline V gene lookup returns CDR1 SGHTA and CDR2 FQGNSA. This sample was taken from a study of blood T cells in healthy people across ages. General study points: The study could not conclusively compare naive and antigen-experienced cells, given its unsorted PBMCs.

The same specimen was also included in a second study, on T cells of mothers and their children.

V gene TRBV7-2 combines with J gene TRBJ2-1; the D gene is possibly TRBD2 (7 bases). Input material: blood. This clonotype was obtained from a boy younger than 18 in good health. CDR3: CASRPGGLDNEQFF. The CDR3 DNA reads TGTGCCAGCCGACCGGGGGGCCTTGACAATGAGCAGTTCTTC.